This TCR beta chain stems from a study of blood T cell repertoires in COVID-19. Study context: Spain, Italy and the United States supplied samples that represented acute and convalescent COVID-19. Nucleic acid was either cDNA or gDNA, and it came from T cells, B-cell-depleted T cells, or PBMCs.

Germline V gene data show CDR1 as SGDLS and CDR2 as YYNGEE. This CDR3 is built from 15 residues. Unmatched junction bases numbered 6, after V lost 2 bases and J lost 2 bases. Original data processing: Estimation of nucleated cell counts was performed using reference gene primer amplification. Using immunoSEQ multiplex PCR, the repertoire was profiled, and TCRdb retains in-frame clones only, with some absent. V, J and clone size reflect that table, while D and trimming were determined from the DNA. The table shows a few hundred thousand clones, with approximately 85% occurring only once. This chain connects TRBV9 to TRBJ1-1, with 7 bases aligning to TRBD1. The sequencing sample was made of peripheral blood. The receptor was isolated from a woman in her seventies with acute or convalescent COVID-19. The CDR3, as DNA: TGTGCCAGCAGCGTCGGGACAGTCACCAACACTGAAGCTTTCTTT. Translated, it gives CASSVGTVTNTEAFF.